This T cell receptor beta chain emerged from a study of cytomegalovirus exposure and HLA in healthy donors. With 2 bases removed from V and 5 bases from J, the gap between germline ends came to 13 bases. Germline V gene lookup returns CDR1 SEHNR and CDR2 FQNEAQ (reference sequence). The CDR3 runs 15 residues. Regarding donors, all were healthy bone marrow donors. Researchers ran the PCR with 60 Vbeta and 13 Jbeta primers. The table came from immunoSEQ multiplex PCR; TCRdb's copy has only in-frame clones and leaves some out. Here the sample spans about 130,000 clones, roughly 75% being singletons. The study's findings and limits: A later analysis associated 16,951 TCR beta sequences with HLA alleles at a 0.05 false discovery rate. The study found most TCR sequences rare, yet found some public TCRs in many donors. The sole available immune exposure information was CMV serostatus.

As regards this clone: No antigen is known for it.

Specimen: PBMCs. This clonotype was obtained from a man aged 30 to 45 in good health. The chain is built from TRBV7-9 and TRBJ2-1; no definite D call. The CDR3 reads CASSLSQRVHNEQFF. CDR3 DNA sequence: TGTGCCAGCAGCTTAAGTCAACGGGTACACAATGAGCAGTTCTTC.